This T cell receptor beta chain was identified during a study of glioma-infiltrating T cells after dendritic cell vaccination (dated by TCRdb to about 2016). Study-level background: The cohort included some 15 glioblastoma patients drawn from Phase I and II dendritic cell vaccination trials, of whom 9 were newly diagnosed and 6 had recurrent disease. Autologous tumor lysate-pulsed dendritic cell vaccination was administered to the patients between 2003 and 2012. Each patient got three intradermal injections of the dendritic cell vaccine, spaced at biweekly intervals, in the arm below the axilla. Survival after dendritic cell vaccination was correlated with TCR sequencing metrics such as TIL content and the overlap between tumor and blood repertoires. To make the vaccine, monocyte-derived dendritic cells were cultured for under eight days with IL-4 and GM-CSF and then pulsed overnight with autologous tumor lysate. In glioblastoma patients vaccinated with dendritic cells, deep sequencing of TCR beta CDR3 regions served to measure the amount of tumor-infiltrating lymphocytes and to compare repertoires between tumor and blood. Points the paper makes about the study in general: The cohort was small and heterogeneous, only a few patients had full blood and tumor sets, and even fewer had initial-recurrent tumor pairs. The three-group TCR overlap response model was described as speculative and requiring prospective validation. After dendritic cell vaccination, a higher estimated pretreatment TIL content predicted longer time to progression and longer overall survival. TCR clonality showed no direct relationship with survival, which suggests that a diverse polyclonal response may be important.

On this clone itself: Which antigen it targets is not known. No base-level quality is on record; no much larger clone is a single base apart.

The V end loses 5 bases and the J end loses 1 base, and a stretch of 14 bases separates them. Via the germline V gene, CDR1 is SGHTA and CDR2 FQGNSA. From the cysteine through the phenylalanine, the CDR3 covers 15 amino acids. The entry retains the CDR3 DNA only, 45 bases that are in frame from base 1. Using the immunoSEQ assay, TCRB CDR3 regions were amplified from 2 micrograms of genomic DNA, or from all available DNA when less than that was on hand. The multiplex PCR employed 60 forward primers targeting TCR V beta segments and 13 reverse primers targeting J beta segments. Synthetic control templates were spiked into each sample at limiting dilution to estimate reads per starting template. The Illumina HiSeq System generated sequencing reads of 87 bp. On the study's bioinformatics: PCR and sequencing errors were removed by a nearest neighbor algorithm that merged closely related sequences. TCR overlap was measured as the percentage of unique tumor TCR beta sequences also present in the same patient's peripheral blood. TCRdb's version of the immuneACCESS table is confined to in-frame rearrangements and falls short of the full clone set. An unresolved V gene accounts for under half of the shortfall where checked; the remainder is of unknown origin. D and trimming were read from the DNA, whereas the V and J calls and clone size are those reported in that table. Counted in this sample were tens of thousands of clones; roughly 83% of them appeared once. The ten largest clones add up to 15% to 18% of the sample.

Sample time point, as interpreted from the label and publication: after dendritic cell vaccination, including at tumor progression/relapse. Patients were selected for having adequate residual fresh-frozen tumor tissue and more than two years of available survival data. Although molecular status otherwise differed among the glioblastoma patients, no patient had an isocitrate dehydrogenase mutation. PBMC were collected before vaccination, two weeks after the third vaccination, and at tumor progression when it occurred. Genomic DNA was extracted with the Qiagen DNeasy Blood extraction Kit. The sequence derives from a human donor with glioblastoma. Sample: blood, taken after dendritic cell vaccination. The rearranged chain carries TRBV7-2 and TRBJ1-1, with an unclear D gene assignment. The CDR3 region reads CASSLGGRRNTEAFF. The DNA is TGTGCCAGCAGCCTCGGCGGGCGGAGGAACACTGAAGCTTTCTTT.